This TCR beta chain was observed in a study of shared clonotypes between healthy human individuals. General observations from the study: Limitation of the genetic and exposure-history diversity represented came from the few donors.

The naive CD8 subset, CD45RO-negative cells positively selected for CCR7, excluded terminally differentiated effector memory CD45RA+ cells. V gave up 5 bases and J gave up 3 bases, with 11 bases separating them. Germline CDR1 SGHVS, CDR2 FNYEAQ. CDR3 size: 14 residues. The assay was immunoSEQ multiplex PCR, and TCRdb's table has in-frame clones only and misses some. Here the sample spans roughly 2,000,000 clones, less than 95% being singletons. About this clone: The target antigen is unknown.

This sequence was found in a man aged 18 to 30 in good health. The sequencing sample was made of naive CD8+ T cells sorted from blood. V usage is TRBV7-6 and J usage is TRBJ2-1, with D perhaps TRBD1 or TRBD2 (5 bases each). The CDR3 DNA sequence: TGTGCCAGCAGCCCGAGGGACGGCTACAATGAGCAGTTCTTC. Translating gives CASSPRDGYNEQFF.